This T cell receptor (beta chain) was recovered during a study of blood T cell repertoires in COVID-19 (dated by TCRdb to the early 2020s). Context from the whole study: Collaborator samples came from the United States, Italy and Spain and covered acute and convalescent phases of COVID-19. Subjects who had been exposed to COVID-19, were actively infected with it, or had recovered from it provided the deeply sampled blood TCRbeta repertoires that made up the dataset. The prospective study material was composed of cDNA or gDNA derived from T cells, B-cell-depleted T cells, or PBMCs. The samples were drawn from the first 160 participants of the ongoing ImmuneRACE study and from 1,254 subjects provided by 6 global collaborators. Sample metadata almost always included a de-identified subject ID, COVID-19 status, age in years and sex. Where HLA class I and class II types were available, the types were taken from metadata supplied by the sample provider, not from assay-based typing. The repertoires were made available in a free public database intended to serve as a resource for research on the immune response to SARS-CoV-2. On the study overall, not on this receptor specifically: Clinical and demographic metadata were provided uncurated, with the amount varying by source and participant.

For this clone: Its antigen remains undetermined. Per-base qualities were not stored, and no clone one base away is much larger.

The collaborating institutions used their own protocols to collect whole blood in K2EDTA tubes. For TCRbeta analysis, collaborator samples were shipped as frozen whole blood, as isolated PBMCs, or as DNA extracted from either sample type. The CDR3 runs 15 residues from the cysteine to the phenylalanine. Only the CDR3 part of the read is kept: 45 bases, read in frame from the first base. Looking up the germline V gene (reference sequence) yields CDR1 LNHDA and CDR2 SQIVND. Deletion took 5 bases off V and 4 bases off J, with a span of 15 bases between the germline ends. The immunoSEQ Assay, a bias-controlled multiplex PCR, was used to amplify TCRbeta CDR3 regions from genomic DNA. Per the original workflow: The number of nucleated cells in each sample was estimated by amplification of reference gene primers within the assay. To quantify the absolute abundance of each unique TCRbeta CDR3 rearrangement, sequence reads were collapsed and filtered. For each sample, productive Simpson clonality was calculated by taking the square root of Simpson's diversity index across productive rearrangements. The source is immuneACCESS, and TCRdb retained only in-frame sequences with V and J called. Part of the clones is not carried over; for the studies checked, unresolved V genes explain less than half of this, and the remainder is unexplained. For V, J and clone size, that table is used; D and trimming come from the DNA. The sample table holds under 200,000 clones, of which under 85% were seen once. The ten biggest clones cover under 7.5% of the sample.

The sample consisted of peripheral blood. The chain is made from TRBV19 and TRBJ2-1, with TRBD1 tentatively as D gene (6 bases match). The receptor was derived from a woman in her forties with acute or convalescent COVID-19. The encoded CDR3 is CASSRQARQYNEQFF. The DNA is as follows: TGTGCCAGTAGTCGACAGGCCCGACAGTACAATGAGCAGTTCTTC.